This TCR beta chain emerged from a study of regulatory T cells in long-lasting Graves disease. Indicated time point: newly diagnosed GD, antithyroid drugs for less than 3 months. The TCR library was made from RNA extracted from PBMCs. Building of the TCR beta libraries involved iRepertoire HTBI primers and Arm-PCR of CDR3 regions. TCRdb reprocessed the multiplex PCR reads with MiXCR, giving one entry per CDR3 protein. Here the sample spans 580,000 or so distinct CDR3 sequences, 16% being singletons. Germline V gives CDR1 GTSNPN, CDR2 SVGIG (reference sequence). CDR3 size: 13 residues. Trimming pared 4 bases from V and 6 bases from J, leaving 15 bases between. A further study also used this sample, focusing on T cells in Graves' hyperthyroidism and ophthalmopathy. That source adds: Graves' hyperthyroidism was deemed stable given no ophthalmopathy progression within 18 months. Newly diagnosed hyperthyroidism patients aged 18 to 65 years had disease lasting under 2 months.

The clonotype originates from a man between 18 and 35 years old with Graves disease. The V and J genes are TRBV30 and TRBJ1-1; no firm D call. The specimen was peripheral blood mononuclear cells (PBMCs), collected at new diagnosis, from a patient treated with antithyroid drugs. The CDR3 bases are TGTGCCTGGACCGGGGAGGCGGAGTCTGAAGCTTTCTTT. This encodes CAWTGEAESEAFF.